This entry lists 11 T cell receptor beta chains sequenced from one sample in a study of CD8 T cells in ankylosing spondylitis. MiXCR, run by TCRdb on the 5' RACE reads, gives a single entry per CDR3 protein. Here the sample spans 50,000 to 60,000 distinct CDR3 sequences, roughly 7.4% being singletons. Sequencing was done on a sample of blood, either unsorted or a sorted T cell fraction (not recorded which). The receptors were gathered from a female donor with ankylosing spondylitis or in good health (not recorded which).

This clonotype was found many times. The chain uses TRBV12-3 or TRBV12-4 and TRBJ1-3, with unresolved D. This CDR3 has 15 amino acids. Trimming took 2 bases from V and 0 from J, leaving 8 bases between them. DNA for the CDR3: TGTGCCAGCAGTTTACCAGGATCCTCTGGAAACACCATATATTTT. Protein: CASSLPGSSGNTIYF.

This chain links TRBV30 with TRBJ1-1; D unclear. CDR1 is GTSNPN, CDR2 SVGIG, per germline (reference sequence). CDR3 size: 12 residues. V was pared by 8 bases and J by 1 base, with 11 bases between. The CDR3 sequence is CALYNPNTEAFF. The CDR3 bases are TGTGCCCTCTACAACCCGAACACTGAAGCTTTCTTT.

The genes are TRBV3-1 and TRBJ2-2; no clear D gene. The CDR3 spans 12 residues. Germline lookup yields CDR1 LGHDT and CDR2 YNNKEL (reference sequence). Deletions cut 8 bases from V and 6 bases from J, with 10 bases between. The CDR3 coding sequence is TGTGCCAGCCGCGAGGTACCCGGGGAGCTGTTTTTT. Translation: CASREVPGELFF.

The sample holds many counts of this clonotype. This rearrangement joins TRBV2 to TRBJ2-3, with unresolved D. Germline CDR1 is SNHLY and CDR2 is FYNNEI. V was trimmed by 7 bases and J by 0 bases, leaving 11 bases between them. The CDR3 runs to 14 residues. CDR3 nucleotides: TGTGCCAGCAATGGGGTCCTAAGCACAGATACGCAGTATTTT. It is translated as CASNGVLSTDTQYF.

This clonotype was picked up many times. This chain connects TRBV3-1 to TRBJ1-1; D not resolved. The CDR3 has 14 residues. V was clipped by 0 bases and J by 4 bases, with 9 bases between them. Germline-derived CDR1 and CDR2 are LGHDT and YNNKEL (reference sequence). CDR3 loop: CASSQEPLGTEAFF. In DNA form, the CDR3 reads TGTGCCAGCAGCCAAGAACCCTTGGGCACTGAAGCTTTCTTT.

By share, this clonotype counts as medium-sized. The rearrangement links TRBV10-3 to TRBJ1-2; 7 nucleotides line up with TRBD1. The germline V gene encodes CDR1 ENHRY and CDR2 SYGVKD. J lost 0 bases, V lost 4 bases, and 5 bases had no gene match. This CDR3 contains 15 residues. The CDR3 here is CAISGGQAANYGYTF. CDR3 DNA sequence: TGTGCCATCAGTGGCGGACAGGCAGCTAACTATGGCTACACCTTC.

The table lists this clonotype with many counts. CDR3 DNA sequence: TGTGCCTGGAGTGTATCGGGGACCCTCTACAAGTTCTTC. Translation gives CAWSVSGTLYKFF. The V and J genes are TRBV30 and TRBJ2-1, with D tentatively TRBD1 or TRBD2 (5 bases each). Trimming left V 0 bases short and J 14 bases short, with 17 bases between. Per germline, CDR1 GTSNPN and CDR2 SVGIG (reference sequence). The CDR3 length is 13 residues.

In this sample, this clonotype turned up many times. V gene TRBV6-2 or TRBV6-3 combines with J gene TRBJ2-1; D might be TRBD2 (5 bases). This CDR3 spans 14 amino acids. Trimming shortened V by 4 bases and J by 5 bases, and 12 bases separated the two germline ends. Germline CDR1 reads MNHEY; CDR2 reads SVGEGT. The CDR3 DNA reads TGTGCCAGCAGTTCTCGAGGGCAGAACAATGAGCAGTTCTTC. It specifies CASSSRGQNNEQFF.

The table lists this clonotype with a few counts. The DNA for the CDR3 is TGTGCCATCAGTGAGCCAGAAACAGGGTTTGGCTACACCTTC. Amino acid sequence: CAISEPETGFGYTF. The V call is TRBV10-3, the J call TRBJ1-2, with a possible D match to TRBD1 (6 bases). The CDR3 is made up of 14 amino acids. Germline CDR1 reads ENHRY; CDR2 reads SYGVKD. V was shortened by 2 bases and J by 7 bases, with 14 bases between the two germline ends.

The sample holds many counts of this clonotype. The chain is built from TRBV29-1 and TRBJ1-1, with TRBD1 matching 7 bases. The CDR3 contains 16 residues. After removal of 0 bases from V and 6 bases from J, the junction contained 13 bases not matched to a gene. Per the germline V gene, CDR1 is SQVTM and CDR2 is ANQGSEA. The CDR3 here is CSVEETPGQFKPEAFF. The CDR3 bases are TGCAGCGTTGAAGAGACCCCGGGACAGTTCAAGCCTGAAGCTTTCTTT.

This clonotype was observed many times. V gene TRBV20-1 combines with J gene TRBJ2-2, with a tentative D call TRBD2 (5 bases). Germline V lookup: CDR1 DFQATT, CDR2 SNEGSKA (reference sequence). V lost 6 bases and J 1 base, leaving 12 bases between the germline ends. The CDR3 totals 14 residues. CDR3 sequence: CSAGADLNTGELFF. Here the CDR3 DNA reads TGCAGTGCCGGAGCGGACCTGAACACCGGGGAGCTGTTTTTT.